This TCR beta chain stems from a study of blood T cell repertoires in COVID-19. Study in general: Both acute and convalescent COVID-19 samples were obtained from the United States, Italy and Spain. T cells, B-cell-depleted T cells, or PBMCs supplied cDNA or gDNA.

In the source study's methods: Estimated nucleated cell counts came from reference gene primer amplification. Using immunoSEQ multiplex PCR, the repertoire was profiled, and TCRdb retains in-frame clones only, with some absent. From that table come the V and J calls and clone size; the DNA was used to work out D and trimming. The table records about 200,000 clones, approximately 87% of them present only once. Germline CDR1 and CDR2: SGHNT and YYREEE (reference sequence). V lost 3 bases and J lost 7, with 14 bases in between. The CDR3 runs to 14 residues. The sequencing input was peripheral blood. The sequence was obtained from a man aged 60 to 75 who had recovered from COVID-19. The chain combines TRBV5-4 with TRBJ2-1, with a possible D match to TRBD2 (5 bases). The CDR3 reads CASSSVAGRNEQFF. The DNA of the CDR3 is TGTGCCAGCAGCTCAGTGGCGGGCCGTAATGAGCAGTTCTTC.